This record concerns one T cell receptor beta chain sequence. This sample was taken from a study of blood T cell repertoires in COVID-19. The germline V gene has CDR1 KGHSH and CDR2 LQKENI. The CDR3 has 15 residues. V shed 6 bases, J shed 4 bases, and the junction held 10 bases outside the gene matches. In the original processing: Estimation of nucleated cell counts relied on the amplification of reference gene primers. Sequencing used immunoSEQ multiplex PCR; TCRdb keeps in-frame clones, though not all of them. V, J and clone size derive from that table, while D and trimming were established from the DNA sequence. The profile shows tens of thousands of clones, approximately 90% of them singletons.

V and J are TRBV18 and TRBJ1-2; 8 bases map to TRBD1. Sequencing was done on a sample of peripheral blood. The sequence was obtained from a man between 65 and 79 years old with active COVID-19. CDR3 residues: CASSPPGGEGYGYTF. CDR3 nucleotide sequence: TGTGCCAGCTCCCCGCCAGGGGGCGAGGGCTATGGCTACACCTTC.